The T cell receptor beta chain under discussion was sequenced for a study of early T cells in non-severe SARS-CoV-2 infection. Study-level background: Chains were not paired, and sequencing was done on bulk RNA from unsorted whole blood.

Trimming pared 1 base from V and 9 bases from J, leaving 22 bases between. Germline V lookup: CDR1 MNHEY, CDR2 SMNVEV (reference sequence). This CDR3 is 18 amino acids long. This clonotype was recorded at least ten times. The antigen remains unidentified. Study-level findings and limits: The matching step, a VDJdb search, favored anti-spike CD8 responses and missed private and CD4 specificities.

Separate cDNA molecules each had unique molecular identifiers attached to them. From the 5' RACE reads, TCRdb called clonotypes with MiXCR, one entry per CDR3 protein. The sample contains 30,000 to 35,000 distinct CDR3 sequences, 4.7% of which appear only once. Input material: whole blood. The receptor was isolated from an adult who was a healthcare worker with PCR-confirmed SARS-CoV-2 infection or an uninfected control (not recorded which). The chain links TRBV27 to TRBJ1-6, with D tentatively TRBD1 (6 bases). CDR3 DNA: TGTGCCAGCAGTTTATTCGGAACCTTTGGGGGGGCTAGTTCACCCCTCCACTTT. It codes for CASSLFGTFGGASSPLHF.